This T cell receptor beta chain was identified in a study of cytomegalovirus exposure and HLA in healthy donors. Study-level results: For cytomegalovirus status, the classifier reportedly gave diagnoses with high specificity and sensitivity. Within the 130 or so validation repertoires, first-cohort TCR clusters tended to co-occur, according to a later analysis. A few CMV-associated chains were confirmed in vitro to be specific for CMV antigens.

For this clone: The antigen remains unidentified.

The CDR3 runs to 14 residues. Trimming stripped 2 bases from V and 8 bases from J, with 15 bases between. Germline V lookup: CDR1 SEHNR, CDR2 FQNEAQ (reference sequence). The data were produced by immunoSEQ multiplex PCR, yet TCRdb's version contains in-frame clones alone and is incomplete. The sample includes roughly 140,000 clones, approximately 91% of them seen just once. This chain uses TRBV7-9 with TRBJ1-2, with D perhaps matching TRBD1 (5 bases). Sequenced: PBMCs. The receptor was isolated from a young man in good health and CMV-seronegative. The chain's CDR3 is CASSLFDSDVGYTF. The DNA for the CDR3 is TGTGCCAGCAGCTTATTCGACAGCGACGTGGGCTACACCTTC.